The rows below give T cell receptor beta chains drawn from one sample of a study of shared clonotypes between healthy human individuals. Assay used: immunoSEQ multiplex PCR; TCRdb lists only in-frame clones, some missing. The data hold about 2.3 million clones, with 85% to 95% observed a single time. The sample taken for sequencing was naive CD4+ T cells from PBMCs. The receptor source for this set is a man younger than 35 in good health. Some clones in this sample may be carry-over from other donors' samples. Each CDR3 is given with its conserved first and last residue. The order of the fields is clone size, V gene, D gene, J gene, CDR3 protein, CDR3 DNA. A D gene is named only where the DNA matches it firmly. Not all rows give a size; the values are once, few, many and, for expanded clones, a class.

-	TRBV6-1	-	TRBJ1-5	CASSENRSSQPQHF	TGTGCCAGCAGTGAAAATCGGAGCTCTCAGCCCCAGCATTTT
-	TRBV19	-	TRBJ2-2	CATSGPANTGELFF	TGTGCCACATCGGGGCCCGCGAACACCGGGGAGCTGTTTTTT
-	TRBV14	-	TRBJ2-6	CASSPGTTIQGSGANVLTF	TGTGCCAGCAGCCCTGGGACGACAATACAGGGCTCTGGGGCCAACGTCCTGACTTTC
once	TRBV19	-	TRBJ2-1	CASTLNNGEQFF	TGTGCCAGTACCCTTAATAATGGGGAGCAGTTCTTC
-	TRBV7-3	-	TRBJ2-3	CASSPRGGSGLTDTQYF	TGTGCCAGCAGCCCCCGAGGGGGAAGCGGACTCACAGATACGCAGTATTTT
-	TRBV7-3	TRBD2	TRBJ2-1	CASSSRPSGMDEQFF	TGTGCCAGCAGCTCCCGGCCTAGCGGGATGGATGAGCAGTTCTTC
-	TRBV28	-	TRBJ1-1	CASRISPDTEAFF	TGTGCCAGCAGGATCAGTCCGGACACTGAAGCTTTCTTT
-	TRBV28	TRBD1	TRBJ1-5	CATLFRTGLSQPQHF	TGTGCCACCCTCTTTCGGACAGGGCTAAGTCAGCCCCAGCATTTT
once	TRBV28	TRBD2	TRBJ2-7	CASSSTSASYEQYF	TGTGCCAGCAGTTCGACTAGCGCTTCCTACGAGCAGTACTTC
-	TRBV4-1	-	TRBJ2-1	CASSRLGLHNEQFF	TGCGCCAGCAGCCGACTGGGTCTGCACAATGAGCAGTTCTTC
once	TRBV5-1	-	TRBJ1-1	CASSLERVMNTEAFF	TGCGCCAGCAGCTTGGAGCGGGTCATGAACACTGAAGCTTTCTTT
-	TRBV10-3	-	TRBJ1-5	CAARREPEEQPQHF	TGTGCCGCCCGCCGGGAACCCGAAGAACAGCCCCAGCATTTT
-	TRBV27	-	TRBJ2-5	CASSYHRDETQYF	TGTGCCAGCAGTTACCACAGGGATGAGACCCAGTACTTC
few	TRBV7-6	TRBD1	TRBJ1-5	CASSMGQGSNQPQHF	TGTGCCAGCAGCATGGGACAGGGGAGCAATCAGCCCCAGCATTTT
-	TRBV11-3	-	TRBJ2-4	CASSSKDGNIQYF	TGTGCCAGCAGTTCTAAGGACGGAAACATTCAGTACTTC
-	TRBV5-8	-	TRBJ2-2	CASSLLKIINTGELFF	TGTGCCAGCAGCTTATTAAAAATTATAAACACCGGGGAGCTGTTTTTT
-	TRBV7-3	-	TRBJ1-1	CASSLGGMNTEAFF	TGTGCCAGCAGCTTAGGGGGCATGAACACTGAAGCTTTCTTT
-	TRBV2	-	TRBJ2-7	CASSAGPSLSYEQYF	TGTGCCAGCAGCGCGGGACCCTCTCTATCCTACGAGCAGTACTTC
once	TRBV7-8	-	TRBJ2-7	CASSSTRWEMRVYEQYF	TGTGCCAGCAGCTCTACTCGGTGGGAAATGAGAGTCTACGAGCAGTACTTC
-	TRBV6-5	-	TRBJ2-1	CASSQGSEQFF	TGTGCCAGCAGCCAAGGTAGTGAGCAGTTCTTC
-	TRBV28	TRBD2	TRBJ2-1	CASSTRRGLAGNEQFF	TGTGCCAGCAGCACACGCCGGGGACTAGCGGGCAATGAGCAGTTCTTC
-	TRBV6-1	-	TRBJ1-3	CASSDSFTGNTIYF	TGTGCCAGCTCCGACAGCTTCACTGGAAACACCATATATTTT
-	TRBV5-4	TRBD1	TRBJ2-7	CASHRDRVDEQYF	TGTGCCAGTCATCGGGACAGGGTGGACGAGCAGTACTTC
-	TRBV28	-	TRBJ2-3	CASSSPGPNTDTQYF	TGTGCCAGCAGCTCTCCGGGACCAAACACAGATACGCAGTATTTT
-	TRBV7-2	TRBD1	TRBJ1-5	CASSPVGGTGGVQPQHF	TGTGCCAGCAGCCCGGTGGGCGGGACAGGGGGTGTTCAGCCCCAGCATTTT
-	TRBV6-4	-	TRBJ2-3	CASSDQGRDTQYF	TGTGCCAGCAGTGACCAGGGCCGGGATACGCAGTATTTT
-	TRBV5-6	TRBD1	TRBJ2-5	CASSLDQGVQETQYF	TGTGCCAGCAGCTTGGATCAGGGGGTACAAGAGACCCAGTACTTC
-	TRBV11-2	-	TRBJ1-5	CASSLYSNQPQHF	TGTGCCAGCAGCCTGTATAGCAATCAGCCCCAGCATTTT
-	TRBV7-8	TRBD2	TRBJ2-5	CASSLIRLAGGETQYF	TGTGCCAGCAGCTTAATAAGGCTAGCGGGAGGAGAGACCCAGTACTTC
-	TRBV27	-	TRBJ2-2	CASSLAPLNTGELFF	TGTGCCAGCAGTTTAGCACCCCTGAACACCGGGGAGCTGTTTTTT
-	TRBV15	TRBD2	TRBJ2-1	CATSRPGLAENNEQFF	TGTGCCACCAGCAGACCGGGACTAGCGGAAAACAATGAGCAGTTCTTC
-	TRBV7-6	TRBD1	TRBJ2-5	CASGSTGWERETQYF	TGTGCCAGCGGTTCGACAGGGTGGGAAAGAGAGACCCAGTACTTC
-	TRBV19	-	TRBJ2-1	CASSMDSYNEQFF	TGTGCCAGTAGTATGGACAGCTACAATGAGCAGTTCTTC
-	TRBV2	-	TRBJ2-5	CASSAAFVKGPQETQYF	TGTGCCAGCAGCGCGGCATTTGTTAAAGGGCCCCAAGAGACCCAGTACTTC
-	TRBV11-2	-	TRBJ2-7	CASSLTRISYEQYF	TGTGCCAGCAGCTTAACTAGGATCTCCTACGAGCAGTACTTC
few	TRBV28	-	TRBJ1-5	CASSLVRQPQHF	TGTGCCAGCAGCCTAGTTCGTCAGCCCCAGCATTTT
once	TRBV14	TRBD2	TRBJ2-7	CASSPNGLAGSHEQYF	TGTGCCAGCAGCCCAAACGGACTAGCGGGAAGCCACGAGCAGTACTTC
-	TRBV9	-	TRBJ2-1	CASSVGSPGVNEQFF	TGTGCCAGCAGCGTCGGGAGTCCCGGGGTTAATGAGCAGTTCTTC
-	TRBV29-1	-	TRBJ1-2	CSASGTADPRRGYTF	TGCAGCGCTTCTGGGACGGCCGACCCCCGTAGGGGCTACACCTTC
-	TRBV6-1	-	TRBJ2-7	CASTQMNEQYF	TGTGCCAGCACACAAATGAACGAGCAGTACTTC
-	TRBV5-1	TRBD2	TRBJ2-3	CASSLLVTSESDTQYF	TGCGCCAGCAGCTTGTTAGTGACTAGCGAATCAGATACGCAGTATTTT
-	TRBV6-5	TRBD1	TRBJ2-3	CASSLGDSRDTQYF	TGTGCCAGCAGCTTAGGGGACAGCCGTGATACGCAGTATTTT
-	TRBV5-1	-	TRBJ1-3	CASSLGPSGGNTIYF	TGCGCCAGCAGCTTGGGACCGTCTGGTGGAAACACCATATATTTT
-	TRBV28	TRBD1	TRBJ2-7	CASYRGQTYEQYF	TGTGCCAGCTATAGGGGACAGACTTACGAGCAGTACTTC
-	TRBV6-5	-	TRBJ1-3	CATGGVNSGNTIYF	TGTGCCACGGGAGGGGTGAACTCTGGAAACACCATATATTTT
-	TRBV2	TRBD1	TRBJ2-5	CASSLGTERRETQYF	TGTGCCAGCAGTCTCGGGACAGAACGACGGGAGACCCAGTACTTC
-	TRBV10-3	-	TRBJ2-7	CAISAPSWEQYF	TGTGCCATCAGTGCCCCCTCTTGGGAGCAGTACTTC
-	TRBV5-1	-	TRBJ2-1	CASSLARGAGYNEQFF	TGCGCCAGCAGCTTGGCTCGGGGCGCGGGGTACAATGAGCAGTTCTTC
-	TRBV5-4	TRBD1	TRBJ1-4	CASSSQVTGAEKLFF	TGTGCCAGCAGCTCTCAAGTTACAGGGGCTGAAAAACTGTTTTTT
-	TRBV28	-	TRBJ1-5	CASSLQGQPQHF	TGTGCCAGCAGTTTACAGGGCCAGCCCCAGCATTTT
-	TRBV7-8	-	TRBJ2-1	CASSLRPEGRSYNEQFF	TGTGCCAGCAGCTTACGGCCTGAGGGTAGGTCCTACAATGAGCAGTTCTTC
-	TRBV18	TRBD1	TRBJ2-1	CASSPADRRTEYNEQFF	TGTGCCAGCTCACCAGCGGACAGGCGGACGGAATACAATGAGCAGTTCTTC
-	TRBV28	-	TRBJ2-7	CASSLPGRASYEQYF	TGTGCCAGCAGTTTACCAGGGCGGGCCTCCTACGAGCAGTACTTC